This T cell receptor beta chain was retrieved from a study of blood T cell repertoires in COVID-19. Trimming removed 3 bases from V and 5 bases from J; junction bases left unmatched: 10. This CDR3 region has 16 residues. CDR1 and CDR2 from the germline V gene are LNHDA and SQIVND (reference sequence). In the study's own analysis: Quantification of nucleated cells was approximated via reference gene primer amplification. Using immunoSEQ multiplex PCR, the repertoire was profiled, and TCRdb retains in-frame clones only, with some absent. V, J and clone size are those of that table, while D and trimming were read from the DNA. The sample contains approximately 240,000 clones, around 80% of which appear only once.

V is TRBV19 and J is TRBJ2-3; 8 bases match TRBD1. This receptor was identified in a middle-aged woman with active or convalescent COVID-19. The specimen was peripheral blood. CDR3 DNA: TGTGCCAGTAGTATTAGCCCCGGGACAGGCGGAGATACGCAGTATTTT. It is translated as CASSISPGTGGDTQYF.